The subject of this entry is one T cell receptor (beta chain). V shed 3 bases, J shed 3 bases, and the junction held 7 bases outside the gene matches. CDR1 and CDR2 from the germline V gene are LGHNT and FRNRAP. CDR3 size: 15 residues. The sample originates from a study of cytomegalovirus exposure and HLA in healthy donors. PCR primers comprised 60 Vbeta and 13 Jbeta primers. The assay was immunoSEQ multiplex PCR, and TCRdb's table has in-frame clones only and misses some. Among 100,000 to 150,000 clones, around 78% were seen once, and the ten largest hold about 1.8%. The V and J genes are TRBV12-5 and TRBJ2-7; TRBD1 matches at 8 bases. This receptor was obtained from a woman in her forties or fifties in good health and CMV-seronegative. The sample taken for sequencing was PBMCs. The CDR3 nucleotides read TGTGCTAGTGGTTTCCCGGGACAGGTAAACTACGAGCAGTACTTC. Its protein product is CASGFPGQVNYEQYF.